This T cell receptor beta chain was captured by sequencing in a study of shared clonotypes between healthy human individuals. A note on this clone: The sample has other DNA sequences that encode this CDR3 too.

This table comes from immunoSEQ multiplex PCR, and its TCRdb copy is limited to in-frame clones, with some not included. The table shows just over 2,000,000 clones, with 95% occurring only once. This CDR3 comprises 12 residues. Germline V gene data show CDR1 as MNHNS and CDR2 as SASEGT. Trimming pared 3 bases from V and 4 bases from J, leaving 6 bases between. The source material was naive CD4+ T cells sorted from blood. The subset here: CD45RA+ positively selected. The chain combines TRBV6-1 with TRBJ1-2; D gene uncertain. The TCR was taken from a man between 18 and 29 years old in good health. Here the CDR3 reads CASSDRTYGYTF. CDR3 DNA: TGTGCCAGCAGTGACAGGACCTATGGCTACACCTTC.